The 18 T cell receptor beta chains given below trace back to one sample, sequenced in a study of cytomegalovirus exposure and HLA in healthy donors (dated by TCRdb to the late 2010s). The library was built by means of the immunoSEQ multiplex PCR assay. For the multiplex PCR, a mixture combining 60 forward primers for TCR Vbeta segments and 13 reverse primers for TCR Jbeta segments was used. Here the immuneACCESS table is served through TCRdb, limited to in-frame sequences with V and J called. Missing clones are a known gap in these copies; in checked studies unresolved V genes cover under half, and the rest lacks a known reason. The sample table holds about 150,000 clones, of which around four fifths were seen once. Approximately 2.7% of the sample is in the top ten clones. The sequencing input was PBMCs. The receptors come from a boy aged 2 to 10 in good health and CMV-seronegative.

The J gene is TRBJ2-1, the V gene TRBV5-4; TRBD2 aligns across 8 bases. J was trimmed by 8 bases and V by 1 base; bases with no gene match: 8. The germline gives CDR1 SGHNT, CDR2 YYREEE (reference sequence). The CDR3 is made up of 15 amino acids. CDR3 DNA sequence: TGTGCCAGCAGCTTGTGGGGCGGGAGGCTCCATGAGCAGTTCTTC. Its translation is CASSLWGGRLHEQFF.

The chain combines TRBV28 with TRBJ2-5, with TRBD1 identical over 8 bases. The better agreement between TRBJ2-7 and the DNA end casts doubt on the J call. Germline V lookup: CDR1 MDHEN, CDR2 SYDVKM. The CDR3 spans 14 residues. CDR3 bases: TGTGCCAGCAGTTCCAGGACAGGGCGGTACGAGCAGTACTTC. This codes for CASSSRTGRYEQYF.

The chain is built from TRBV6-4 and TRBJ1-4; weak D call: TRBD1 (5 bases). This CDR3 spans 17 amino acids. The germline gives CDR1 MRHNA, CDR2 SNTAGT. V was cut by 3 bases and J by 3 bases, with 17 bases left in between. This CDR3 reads CASSEVGGRRSNEKLFF. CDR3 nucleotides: TGTGCCAGCAGTGAGGTCGGGGGGAGGAGGTCTAATGAAAAACTGTTTTTT.

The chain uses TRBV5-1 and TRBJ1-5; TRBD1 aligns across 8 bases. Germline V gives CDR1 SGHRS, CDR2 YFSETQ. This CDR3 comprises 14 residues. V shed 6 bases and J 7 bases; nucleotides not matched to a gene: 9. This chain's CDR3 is CASNLQGEGQPQHF. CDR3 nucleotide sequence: TGCGCCAGCAACTTACAGGGGGAGGGACAGCCCCAGCATTTT.

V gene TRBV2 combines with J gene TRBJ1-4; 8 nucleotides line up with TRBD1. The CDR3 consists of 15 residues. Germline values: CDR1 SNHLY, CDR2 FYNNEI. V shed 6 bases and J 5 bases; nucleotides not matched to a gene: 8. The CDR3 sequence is CASRVPRTGNEKLFF. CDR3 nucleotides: TGTGCCAGCAGAGTCCCCCGGACAGGGAATGAAAAACTGTTTTTT. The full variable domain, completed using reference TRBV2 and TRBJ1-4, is EPEVTQTPSHQVTQMGQEVILRCVPISNHLYFYWYRQILGQKVEFLVSFYNNEISEKSEIFDDQFSVERPDGSNFTLKIRSTKLEDSAMYFCASRVPRTGNEKLFFGSGTQLSVL.

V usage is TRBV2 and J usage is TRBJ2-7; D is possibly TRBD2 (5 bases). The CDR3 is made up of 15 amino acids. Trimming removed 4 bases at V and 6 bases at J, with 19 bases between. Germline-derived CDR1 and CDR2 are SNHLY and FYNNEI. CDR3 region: CASSVNTGRSGEQYF. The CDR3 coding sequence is TGTGCCAGCAGTGTAAACACCGGACGGAGCGGCGAGCAGTACTTC.

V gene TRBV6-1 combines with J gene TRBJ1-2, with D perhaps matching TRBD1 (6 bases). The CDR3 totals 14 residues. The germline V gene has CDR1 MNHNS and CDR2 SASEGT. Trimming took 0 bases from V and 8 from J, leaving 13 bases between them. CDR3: CASSEARAGEGYTF. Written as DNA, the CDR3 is TGTGCCAGCAGTGAAGCGCGGGCAGGGGAAGGCTACACCTTC.

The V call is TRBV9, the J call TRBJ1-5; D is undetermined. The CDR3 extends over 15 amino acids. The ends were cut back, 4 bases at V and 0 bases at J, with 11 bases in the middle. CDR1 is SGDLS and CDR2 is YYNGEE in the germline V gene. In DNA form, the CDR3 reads TGTGCCAGCAGCCCAACGGGAAATAGCAATCAGCCCCAGCATTTT. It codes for CASSPTGNSNQPQHF.

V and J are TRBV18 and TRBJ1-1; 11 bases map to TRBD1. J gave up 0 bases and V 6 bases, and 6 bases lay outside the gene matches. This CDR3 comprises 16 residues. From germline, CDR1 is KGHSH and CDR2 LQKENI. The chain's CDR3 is CASSRDRGKVNTEAFF. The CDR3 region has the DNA TGTGCCAGCTCCCGGGACAGGGGGAAGGTGAACACTGAAGCTTTCTTT.

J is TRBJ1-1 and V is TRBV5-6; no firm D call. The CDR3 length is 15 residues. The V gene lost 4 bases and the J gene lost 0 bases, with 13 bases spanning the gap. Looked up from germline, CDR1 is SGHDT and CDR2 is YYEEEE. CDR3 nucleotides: TGTGCCAGCAGCCGGAAACCGGGATTGAACACTGAAGCTTTCTTT. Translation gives CASSRKPGLNTEAFF.

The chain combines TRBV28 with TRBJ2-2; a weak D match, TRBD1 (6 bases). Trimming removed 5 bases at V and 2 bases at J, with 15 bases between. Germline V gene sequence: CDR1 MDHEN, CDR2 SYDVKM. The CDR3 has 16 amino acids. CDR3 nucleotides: TGTGCCAGCAGTCCCCTAACAGGGATTAACACCGGGGAGCTGTTTTTT. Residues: CASSPLTGINTGELFF.

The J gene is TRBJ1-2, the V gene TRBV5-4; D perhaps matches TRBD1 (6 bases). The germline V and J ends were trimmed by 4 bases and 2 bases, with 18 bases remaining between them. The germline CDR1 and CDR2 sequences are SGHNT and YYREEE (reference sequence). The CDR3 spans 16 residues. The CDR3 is CASSPGQGLTNYGYTF. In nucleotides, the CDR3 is TGTGCCAGCAGCCCGGGTCAGGGGCTAACAAACTATGGCTACACCTTC.

DNA for the CDR3: TGCGCCAGCAGCTTCCCCTCTAGCGGGAGAGGGAATGAGCAGTTCTTC. Protein: CASSFPSSGRGNEQFF. The rearrangement joins TRBV5-1 to TRBJ2-1; 10 bases align to TRBD2. Unmatched junction bases numbered 9, after V lost 2 bases and J lost 7 bases. The CDR3 extends over 16 amino acids. Germline V CDR1 and CDR2: SGHRS, YFSETQ.

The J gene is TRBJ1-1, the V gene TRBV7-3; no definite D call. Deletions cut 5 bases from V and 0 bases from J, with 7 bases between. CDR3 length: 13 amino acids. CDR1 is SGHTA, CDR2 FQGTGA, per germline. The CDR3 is CASSRELNTEAFF. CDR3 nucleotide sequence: TGTGCCAGCAGCAGAGAGTTGAACACTGAAGCTTTCTTT. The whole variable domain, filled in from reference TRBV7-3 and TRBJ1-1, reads GAGVSQTPSNKVTEKGKYVELRCDPISGHTALYWYRQSLGQGPEFLIYFQGTGAADDSGLPNDRFFAVRPEGSVSTLKIQRTERGDSAVYLCASSRELNTEAFFGQGTRLTVV.

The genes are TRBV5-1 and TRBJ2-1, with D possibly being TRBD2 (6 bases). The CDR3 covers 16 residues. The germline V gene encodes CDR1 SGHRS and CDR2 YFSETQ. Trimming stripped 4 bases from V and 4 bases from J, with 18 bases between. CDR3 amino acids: CASSRGVAGLYNEQFF. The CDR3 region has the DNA TGCGCCAGCAGCCGGGGAGTCGCGGGGTTATACAATGAGCAGTTCTTC.

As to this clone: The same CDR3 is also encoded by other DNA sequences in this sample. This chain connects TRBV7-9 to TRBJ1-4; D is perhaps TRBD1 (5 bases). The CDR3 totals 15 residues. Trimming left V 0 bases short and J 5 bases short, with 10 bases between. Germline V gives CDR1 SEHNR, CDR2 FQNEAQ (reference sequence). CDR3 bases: TGTGCCAGCAGCTTAGCGGGGCAGGGAAATGAAAAACTGTTTTTT. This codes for CASSLAGQGNEKLFF.

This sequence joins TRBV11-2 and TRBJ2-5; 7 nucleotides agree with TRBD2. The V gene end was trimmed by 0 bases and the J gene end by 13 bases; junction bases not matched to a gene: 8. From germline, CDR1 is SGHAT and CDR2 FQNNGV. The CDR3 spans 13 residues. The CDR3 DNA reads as TGTGCCAGCAGCTTAGAGGCCTTAGCGGGTTTGTACTTC. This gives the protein CASSLEALAGLYF.

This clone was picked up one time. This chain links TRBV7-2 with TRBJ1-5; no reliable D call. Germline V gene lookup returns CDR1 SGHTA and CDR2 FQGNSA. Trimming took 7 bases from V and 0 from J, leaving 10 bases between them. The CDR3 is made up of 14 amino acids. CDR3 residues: CASIRSGSNQPQHF. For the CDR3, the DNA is TGTGCCAGCATCCGGTCAGGTAGCAATCAGCCCCAGCATTTT.